Listed here are 16 T cell receptor beta chains from one sample, sequenced in a study of T cell repertoires in cytomegalovirus infection. The antigens of these receptors remain unknown. One entry per CDR3 protein results from TCRdb running MiXCR on the reads. The repertoire includes some 920,000 distinct CDR3 sequences, around a third of them detected once, and 11% to 15% sits in the top ten. The source material was cultured CD8+ T cells from PBMCs, sampled from culture after CMV antigen stimulation. These receptors were obtained from a human donor in good health (CMV status not recorded). Some clones in this sample may be carry-over from other donors' samples.

In this sample, this clonotype turned up a few times. V gene TRBV28 combines with J gene TRBJ2-7, with D unresolved. Trimming stripped 4 bases from V and 0 bases from J, with 10 bases between. Germline V gene lookup returns CDR1 MDHEN and CDR2 SYDVKM. There are 14 residues in the CDR3. The CDR3 nucleotides are TGTGCCAGCAGTTATCCCCCAGGCTCCTACGAGCAGTACGTC. Protein: CASSYPPGSYEQYV.

V gene TRBV7-8 combines with J gene TRBJ2-7, with 13 nucleotides matching TRBD2. Germline V lookup: CDR1 SGHVS, CDR2 FQNEAQ. CDR3 length: 16 amino acids. After removal of 5 bases from V and 3 bases from J, the junction contained 7 bases not matched to a gene. This CDR3 reads CASSARTSGGFYEQYF. The CDR3 nucleotides read TGTGCCAGCAGCGCGCGGACTAGCGGGGGATTCTACGAGCAGTACTTC.

The chain links TRBV11-2 to TRBJ1-4; no definite D call. Trimming removed 3 bases at V and 8 bases at J, with 4 bases between. Per germline, CDR1 SGHAT and CDR2 FQNNGV. This CDR3 is 11 amino acids long. CDR3 sequence (DNA): TGTGCCAGCAGCTTCATGGAAAAACTGTTTTTT. The encoded protein is CASSFMEKLFF.

This clonotype occurred a few times. The genes are TRBV20-1 and TRBJ2-1, with 11 nucleotides matching TRBD1. V was clipped by 5 bases and J by 1 base; unmatched bases: 10. The CDR3 is 17 amino acids. CDR1 is DFQATT and CDR2 is SNEGSKA in the germline V gene (reference sequence). CDR3 in amino acids: CSAEGQGGKVSYNEQFF. CDR3 in DNA: TGCAGTGCTGAGGGACAGGGGGGAAAGGTATCCTACAATGAGCAGTTCTTC.

V gene TRBV5-6 combines with J gene TRBJ2-7, with D tentatively TRBD2 (6 bases). The V end lost 5 bases, the J end lost 5 bases, and 20 bases lay between the germline ends. The V gene's germline CDR1 is SGHDT and CDR2 YYEEEE. The CDR3 is made up of 15 amino acids. This CDR3 reads CASRGDSNTTDEQYV. CDR3 nucleotide sequence: TGTGCCAGCAGAGGGGACTCAAACACCACCGACGAGCAGTACGTC.

The chain is built from TRBV4-1 and TRBJ1-1, with 12 bases that match TRBD1. Trimming took 4 bases from V and 14 from J; bases not matched to a gene: 14. The CDR3 length is 15 residues. Germline CDR1 is MGHRA and CDR2 is YSYEKL. The CDR3 sequence is CASSLFPSGQGAEFF. In DNA, the CDR3 is TGCGCCAGCAGCCTATTTCCGTCGGGACAGGGGGCCGAATTCTTT.

This clonotype was found many times. This chain links TRBV6-1 with TRBJ2-7; no clear D gene. Trimming took off 7 bases at V and 1 base at J, with 11 bases between the two ends. The CDR3 has 13 amino acids. Germline values: CDR1 MNHNS, CDR2 SASEGT. The DNA for the CDR3 is TGTGCCAGCAACCTGAGAGGTTCCTACGAGCAGTACGTC. This sequence encodes CASNLRGSYEQYV.

This clonotype was observed a handful of times. J is TRBJ1-2 and V is TRBV15; TRBD1 might be the D (5 bases). CDR1 LNHNV and CDR2 YYDKDF come from the germline V gene (reference sequence). The CDR3 sequence is 15 residues long. V lost 0 bases and J lost 2, with 10 bases in between. The CDR3 DNA sequence: TGTGCCACCAGCAGAGATCGTGCAGGGAACTATGGCTACACCTTC. Protein: CATSRDRAGNYGYTF.

The V gene is TRBV14, the J gene TRBJ2-3; D gene ambiguous. Trimming stripped 2 bases from V and 6 bases from J, with 15 bases between. CDR1 is SGHDN, CDR2 FVKESK, per germline. The CDR3 consists of 15 residues. CDR3 in amino acids: CASSQNAWGMDTQYF. The CDR3, as DNA: TGTGCCAGCAGCCAAAATGCATGGGGTATGGATACGCAGTATTTT. Supplemented by reference TRBV14 and TRBJ2-3, the full variable domain reads EAGVTQFPSHSVIEKGQTVTLRCDPISGHDNLYWYRRVMGKEIKFLLHFVKESKQDESGMPNNRFLAERTGGTYSTLKVQPAELEDSGVYFCASSQNAWGMDTQYFGPGTRLTVL.

The J gene is TRBJ2-2, the V gene TRBV29-1; D remains unclear. The V gene lost 2 bases and the J gene lost 1 base, with 5 bases spanning the gap. The germline gives CDR1 SQVTM, CDR2 ANQGSEA. The CDR3 length is 13 residues. CDR3 sequence: CSVERENTGELFF. The DNA of the CDR3 is TGCAGCGTTGAAAGGGAGAACACCGGGGAGCTGTTTTTT.

In its sample, this clonotype was seen a few times. V gene TRBV4-1 combines with J gene TRBJ2-6; maybe TRBD2 (5 bases). V was shortened by 5 bases and J by 0 bases, with 11 bases between the two germline ends. The CDR3 sequence is 16 residues long. Germline V lookup: CDR1 MGHRA, CDR2 YSYEKL. CDR3 amino acids: CASSEEANSGANVLTF. The CDR3 DNA reads as TGCGCCAGCAGCGAGGAGGCCAACTCTGGGGCCAACGTCCTGACTTTC.

This clonotype was seen repeatedly, ten times or more. The genes are TRBV7-6 and TRBJ1-5; the match to TRBD1 covers 7 bases. The V gene's germline CDR1 is SGHVS and CDR2 FNYEAQ. Trimming cost V 4 bases and J 7 bases; bases outside gene matches: 4. The CDR3 spans 13 residues. For the CDR3, the DNA is TGTGCCAGCAGCTGGGGGACAGCCCAGCCCCAGCATTTT. Translating gives CASSWGTAQPQHF.

This chain uses TRBV27 with TRBJ2-3; the D is unclear. The CDR3 has 13 residues. The V and J ends lost 3 bases and 2 bases respectively, with 6 bases between them. Germline CDR1 is MNHEY and CDR2 is SMNVEV (reference sequence). CDR3 residues: CASSFLNTDTQYF. In nucleotides, the CDR3 is TGTGCCAGCAGTTTTCTGAACACAGATACGCAGTATTTT.

The V call is TRBV13, the J call TRBJ2-3; no firm D call. V was trimmed by 5 bases and J by 0 bases, leaving 15 bases between them. The CDR3 sequence is 16 residues long. The germline V gene has CDR1 PRHDT and CDR2 FYEKMQ (reference sequence). CDR3: CASSGVGESSTDTQYF. The CDR3 DNA reads as TGTGCCAGCAGCGGAGTTGGGGAATCTAGCACAGATACGCAGTATTTT. The entire variable domain, with the rest obtained from reference TRBV13 and TRBJ2-3, is as follows: AAGVIQSPRHLIKEKRETATLKCYPIPRHDTVYWYQQGPGQDPQFLISFYEKMQSDKGSIPDRFSAQQFSDYHSELNMSSLELGDSALYFCASSGVGESSTDTQYFGPGTRLTVL.

The table lists this clonotype with many counts. The chain couples TRBV12-3 or TRBV12-4 to TRBJ2-2; D not certain. V lost 2 bases, J lost 6 bases, and 7 bases lay in between. The CDR3 is 13 amino acids. In nucleotides, the CDR3 is TGTGCCAGCAGTTTAACTGGGGCCGGGGAGCTGTTTTTT. It is translated as CASSLTGAGELFF.

This rearrangement joins TRBV19 to TRBJ1-1; D may be TRBD1 (5 bases). Trimming stripped 6 bases from V and 7 bases from J, with 12 bases between. Germline V gene sequence: CDR1 LNHDA, CDR2 SQIVND (reference sequence). The CDR3 consists of 12 residues. This chain's CDR3 is CASSPGGVEAFF. The CDR3 DNA is TGTGCCAGTAGCCCCGGGGGAGTTGAAGCTTTCTTT.